A single sample gave rise to the 4 T cell receptor beta chains below, sequenced in a study of blood T cell repertoires in COVID-19. Produced via immunoSEQ multiplex PCR; TCRdb's table is partial and in-frame only. The sample holds about 220,000 clones, around four fifths seen once. The sample taken for sequencing was peripheral blood. These TCRs come from a man younger than 45 with active or convalescent COVID-19.

This clone occurred once. This chain links TRBV7-2 with TRBJ1-2; 8 bases fit TRBD1. With V trimmed by 5 bases and J by 6 bases, 11 bases remained unmatched. Germline lookup yields CDR1 SGHTA and CDR2 FQGNSA. CDR3 length: 15 residues. In DNA, the CDR3 is TGTGCCAGCAGCGGACAGGGAAGAGTTACCGATGGCTACACCTTC. Amino acid sequence: CASSGQGRVTDGYTF.

The table lists this clone with a count of one. The V and J genes are TRBV6-5 and TRBJ1-5; weak D call: TRBD1 (6 bases). The length of the CDR3 is 14 residues. Deletions cut 6 bases from V and 2 bases from J, with 11 bases between. Per the germline V gene, CDR1 is MNHEY and CDR2 is SVGAGI. The CDR3 DNA is TGTGCCAGCAGAGGTGGGGGCGGCAATCAGCCCCAGCATTTT. This gives the protein CASRGGGGNQPQHF.

The chain couples TRBV7-4 to TRBJ1-4; the D gene is possibly TRBD1 (5 bases). The CDR3 covers 20 residues. The germline gives CDR1 SGHVT, CDR2 SQSDAQ. The DNA for the CDR3 is TGTGGCCGTGCCAGCAGCTTGAGCACTCTCGGGGGGAATGATTGCGAAAAACTGTTTTTT. Translation: CGRASSLSTLGGNDCEKLFF.

The J gene is TRBJ2-1, the V gene TRBV7-2; TRBD2 matches 10 bases. The germline V gene encodes CDR1 SGHTA and CDR2 FQGNSA. Trimming removed 5 bases from V and 8 bases from J; junction bases left unmatched: 6. This CDR3 has 14 residues. The CDR3: CASSLSGRVDEQFF. The CDR3 DNA sequence: TGTGCCAGCAGCCTCAGCGGGAGGGTCGATGAGCAGTTCTTC. Combining the CDR3 with reference TRBV7-2 and TRBJ2-1 gives the whole variable domain GAGVSQSPSNKVTEKGKDVELRCDPISGHTALYWYRQSLGQGLEFLIYFQGNSAPDKSGLPSDRFSAERTGGSVSTLTIQRTQQEDSAVYLCASSLSGRVDEQFFGPGTRLTVL.